These 17 T cell receptor beta chains share one sample of origin, sequenced in a study of CXCR3-negative and CXCR3-positive naive CD8 T cells. Researchers prepared the TRB cDNA libraries using 5' RACE with UMI labels. TCRdb reprocessed the 5' RACE reads and keeps a single row for each CDR3 protein, giving no DNA. The specimen's table records about 58,000 distinct CDR3 sequences. Source material: naive CXCR3- CD8+ T cells from blood. Indicated subset: CD45RO-CCR7+CD27+CD95- naive CD8+ T cells lacking CXCR3 (TNR3-). The receptors were gathered from a human donor in good health. Some clones in this sample may be carry-over from other donors' samples.

The chain links TRBV27 to TRBJ2-1; there is no DNA to check the TCRdb D call of TRBD2. The CDR3 length is 13 residues. The V gene's germline CDR1 is MNHEY and CDR2 SMNVEV (reference sequence). The CDR3 reads CASSLGPVGEQFF.

CDR3 region: CSASEGFLYQPQHF. The J gene is TRBJ1-5, the V gene TRBV20-1. This CDR3 region has 14 residues. Germline V gene sequence: CDR1 DFQATT, CDR2 SNEGSKA (reference sequence).

The rearrangement links TRBV6-2 or TRBV6-3 to TRBJ2-2; the D gene TCRdb calls, TRBD1, cannot be checked with no DNA. CDR1 is MNHEY, CDR2 SVGEGT, per germline. This CDR3 contains 14 residues. This CDR3 reads CASNEGAYTGELFF.

CDR3 region: CARVGEMEYTF. The V gene is TRBV11-2, the J gene TRBJ1-2. Germline V gives CDR1 SGHAT, CDR2 FQNNGV. The CDR3 runs 11 residues.

The chain links TRBV21-1 to TRBJ2-7; lacking DNA, the TRBD1 call made by TCRdb goes unchecked. TRBV21-1 is described as a pseudogene. CDR3 size: 18 residues. CDR3 loop: CASSKAPSSGTGAFEQYF.

The rearrangement joins TRBV5-1 to TRBJ1-1. The CDR3 spans 13 residues. The germline gives CDR1 SGHRS, CDR2 YFSETQ. The CDR3 here is CASSYLDNTEAFF.

V usage is TRBV12-3 or TRBV12-4 and J usage is TRBJ2-1; TCRdb lists TRBD2, though no DNA is available to test this call. The CDR3 runs to 18 residues. CDR3 residues: CASSLGAIAGRSYNEQFF.

V is TRBV20-1 and J is TRBJ2-1; no DNA is available, so the TRBD2 call from TCRdb remains unchecked. The germline gives CDR1 DFQATT, CDR2 SNEGSKA (reference sequence). This CDR3 is 15 amino acids long. The CDR3 sequence: CSVTSGRGSYNEQFF.

This rearrangement joins TRBV2 to TRBJ2-3; TCRdb returns TRBD1, unconfirmable since there is no DNA. The length of the CDR3 is 15 residues. Germline V gives CDR1 SNHLY, CDR2 FYNNEI. CDR3 in amino acids: CASGGQTRSTDTQYF. Full variable domain (remainder filled in from reference TRBV2 and TRBJ2-3): EPEVTQTPSHQVTQMGQEVILRCVPISNHLYFYWYRQILGQKVEFLVSFYNNEISEKSEIFDDQFSVERPDGSNFTLKIRSTKLEDSAMYFCASGGQTRSTDTQYFGPGTRLTVL.

The chain has TRBV7-2 and TRBJ1-1; TCRdb's D call, TRBD1, is unchecked because there is no DNA. This CDR3 is built from 15 residues. Germline V gene data show CDR1 as SGHTA and CDR2 as FQGNSA. This CDR3 is CASSQMTGMNTEAFF.

The chain employs TRBV29-1 and TRBJ2-2; absent DNA, TCRdb's TRBD2 call cannot be checked. Germline CDR1 reads SQVTM; CDR2 reads ANQGSEA. The CDR3 contains 13 residues. The CDR3 loop is CSVVLVNTGELFF.

The genes are TRBV28 and TRBJ2-7; TCRdb names TRBD2, which stays unverified in the absence of DNA. The CDR3 is 19 residues long. Germline values: CDR1 MDHEN, CDR2 SYDVKM. This CDR3 reads CASSPIPGLAGSSSYEQYF.

The chain recombines TRBV19 with TRBJ2-3. Germline V gene data show CDR1 as LNHDA and CDR2 as SQIVND (reference sequence). The length of the CDR3 is 13 residues. This CDR3 is CASKQPATDTQYF. The variable domain in full, with the rest retrieved from reference TRBV19 and TRBJ2-3, is DGGITQSPKYLFRKEGQNVTLSCEQNLNHDAMYWYRQDPGQGLRLIYYSQIVNDFQKGDIAEGYSVSREKKESFPLTVTSAQKNPTAFYLCASKQPATDTQYFGPGTRLTVL.

J is TRBJ2-6 and V is TRBV7-9; TCRdb gives TRBD1 as the D gene, but with no DNA this cannot be confirmed. This CDR3 contains 16 residues. CDR1 is SEHNR and CDR2 is FQNEAQ in the germline V gene (reference sequence). CDR3 sequence reads: CASSTGPDSGANVLTF.

The rearrangement uses TRBV12-3 or TRBV12-4 and TRBJ2-1. CDR3 length: 14 residues. Here the CDR3 reads CASSFNSEYNEQFF.

The chain employs TRBV20-1 and TRBJ2-7; the TRBD2 assignment by TCRdb is unverifiable without DNA. CDR1 is DFQATT and CDR2 is SNEGSKA in the germline V gene (reference sequence). This CDR3 contains 16 residues. This chain's CDR3 is CSAADPGLAGVYEQYF.

The chain links TRBV20-1 to TRBJ2-7; TCRdb's D call of TRBD1 is untestable without DNA. The V gene's germline CDR1 is DFQATT and CDR2 SNEGSKA (reference sequence). This CDR3 region has 13 residues. The CDR3 sequence is CSASSGFSYEQYF.